This T cell receptor beta chain was sequenced during a study of siplizumab effects on memory and regulatory T cells. This CDR3 is 14 amino acids long. The germline gives CDR1 MNHNY, CDR2 SVGAGI (reference sequence). V lost 5 bases and J 7 bases, leaving 15 bases between the germline ends. In the case of this clone: Its antigen is unknown.

Overall study results and limits: No assignable naive or memory phenotype existed for roughly 80-95% of proliferating CD4+ or CD8+ clones.

Here immunoSEQ multiplex PCR was the method, and the copy in TCRdb shows in-frame clones only, minus some. The table has approximately 100,000 clones, about 94% seen once; the top ten hold 0.16%. The chain has TRBV6-6 and TRBJ1-5; TRBD1 might be the D (5 bases). What was sequenced was non-Treg CD4+ T cells sorted from blood. This TCR was sampled from a human donor in good health. CDR3 DNA: TGTGCCAGCAGTAGTGACGGGGGTTGGCAGCCCCAGCATTTT. It is translated as CASSSDGGWQPQHF.